This T cell receptor (beta chain) was captured by sequencing in a study of cytomegalovirus exposure and HLA in healthy donors. At the level of the study: Prior work identified around 120 million unique TCR beta sequences in around 170 million T cells. Whole-study findings and limits: Being productive about 87% or about 30% of the time was typical of most TCR beta V segments in an earlier analysis.

CDR3 length: 14 amino acids. Germline V gene lookup returns CDR1 MDHEN and CDR2 SYDVKM. Trimming shortened V by 8 bases and J by 7 bases, and 18 bases separated the two germline ends. 60 Vbeta and 13 Jbeta primers were used in PCR. Produced via immunoSEQ multiplex PCR; TCRdb's table is partial and in-frame only. Altogether roughly 120,000 clones are present, roughly 78% being singletons, with the ten largest covering 2.5% to 3%. A note on this clone: Its cognate antigen is unknown.

The sequenced material came from PBMCs. V and J are TRBV28 and TRBJ1-5; D is possibly TRBD1 (6 bases). The receptor comes from a man aged 25 to 45 in good health and CMV-seronegative. The CDR3: CASVSTGIRQPQHF. DNA for the CDR3: TGTGCCAGCGTTAGTACAGGGATAAGACAGCCCCAGCATTTT. The variable domain in full, completed from reference TRBV28 and TRBJ1-5, reads DVKVTQSSRYLVKRTGEKVFLECVQDMDHENMFWYRQDPGLGLRLIYFSYDVKMKEKGDIPEGYSVSREKKERFSLILESASTNQTSMYLCASVSTGIRQPQHFGDGTRLSIL.